This TCR beta chain was identified in a study of blood T cell repertoires in COVID-19. In the original processing: Reference gene primer amplification gave estimated nucleated cell counts. The table came from immunoSEQ multiplex PCR; TCRdb's copy has only in-frame clones and leaves some out. V and J calls and clone size are those listed in that table; D and trimming were worked out from the DNA. The data hold 200,000 to 250,000 clones, with more than 65% observed a single time. This clonotype was obtained from a middle-aged woman who had recovered from COVID-19. Sequencing input: peripheral blood.

The CDR3 loop is CASSQDKGTTYNEQFF. The CDR3 DNA reads TGTGCCAGCAGCCAAGATAAAGGGACTACCTACAATGAGCAGTTCTTC. V and J are TRBV14 and TRBJ2-1; 7 bases match TRBD2. The V segment lost 0 bases and the J segment 2 bases; nucleotides outside the gene matches: 4. The germline CDR1 and CDR2 sequences are SGHDN and FVKESK. The CDR3 covers 16 residues.